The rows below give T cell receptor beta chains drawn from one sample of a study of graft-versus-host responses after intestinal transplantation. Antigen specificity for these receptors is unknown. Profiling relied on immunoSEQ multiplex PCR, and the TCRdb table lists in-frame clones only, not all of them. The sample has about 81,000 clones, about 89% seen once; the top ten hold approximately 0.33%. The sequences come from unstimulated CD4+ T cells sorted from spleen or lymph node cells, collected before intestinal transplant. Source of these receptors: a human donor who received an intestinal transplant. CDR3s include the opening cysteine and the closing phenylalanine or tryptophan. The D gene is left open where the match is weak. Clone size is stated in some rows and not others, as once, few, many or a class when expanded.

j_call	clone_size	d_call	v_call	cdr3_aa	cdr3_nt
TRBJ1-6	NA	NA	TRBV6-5	CASSQEGSHNSPLHF	TGTGCCAGCAGTCAGGAGGGTAGTCATAATTCACCCCTCCACTTT
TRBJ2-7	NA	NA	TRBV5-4	CASSRGQTYEQYF	TGTGCCAGCAGCCGCGGACAGACCTACGAGCAGTACTTC
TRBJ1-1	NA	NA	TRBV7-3	CASSLMAAGTEAFF	TGTGCCAGCAGCTTAATGGCGGCGGGCACTGAAGCTTTCTTT
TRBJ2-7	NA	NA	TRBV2	CALRRGSYEQYF	TGTGCCCTCCGCAGGGGTTCCTACGAGCAGTACTTC
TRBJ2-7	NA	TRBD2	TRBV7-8	CATQGTSGGPYEQYF	TGTGCCACTCAGGGGACTAGCGGGGGCCCCTACGAGCAGTACTTC
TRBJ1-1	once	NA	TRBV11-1	CASSLGGGNTEAFF	TGTGCCAGCAGCTTAGGGGGAGGGAACACTGAAGCTTTCTTT
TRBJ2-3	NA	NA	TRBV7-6	CASSLRGRPGELTDTQYF	TGTGCCAGCAGCCTAAGGGGACGTCCGGGAGAACTCACAGATACGCAGTATTTT
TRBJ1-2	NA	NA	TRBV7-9	CASSPWGGYGYTF	TGTGCCAGCAGCCCCTGGGGGGGCTATGGCTACACCTTC
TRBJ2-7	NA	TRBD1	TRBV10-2	CASRQGTAYEQYF	TGCGCCAGCAGACAGGGGACGGCCTACGAGCAGTACTTC
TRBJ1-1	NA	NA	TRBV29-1	CSVDQGRGTEAFF	TGCAGCGTTGACCAGGGAAGGGGCACTGAAGCTTTCTTT
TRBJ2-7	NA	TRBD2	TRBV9	CASSLPGTSGTYEQYF	TGTGCCAGCAGCCTCCCAGGGACTAGCGGTACCTACGAGCAGTACTTC
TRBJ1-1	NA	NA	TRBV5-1	CASSLATANTEAFF	TGCGCCAGCAGCTTGGCCACAGCGAACACTGAAGCTTTCTTT
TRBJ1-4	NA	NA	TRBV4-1	CASSQRETLLIGEKLFF	TGCGCCAGCAGCCAGAGGGAGACCCTCCTAATTGGAGAAAAACTGTTTTTT
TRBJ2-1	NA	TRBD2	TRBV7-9	CASSLGGGGAWFF	TGTGCCAGCAGCTTAGGAGGCGGGGGGGCCTGGTTCTTC
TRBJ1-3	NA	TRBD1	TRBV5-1	CASSDGDRAGGNTIYF	TGCGCCAGCAGCGACGGGGACAGGGCGGGAGGAAACACCATATATTTT
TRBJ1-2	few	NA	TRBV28	CASSNSVYGYTF	TGTGCCAGCAGTAACAGTGTCTATGGCTACACCTTC
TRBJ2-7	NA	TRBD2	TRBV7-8	CASSFAGGEQYF	TGTGCCAGCAGCTTCGCGGGAGGGGAGCAGTACTTC
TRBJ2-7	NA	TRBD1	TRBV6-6	CASRGDRGRHEQYF	TGTGCCAGCAGGGGGGACAGGGGGCGCCACGAGCAGTACTTC
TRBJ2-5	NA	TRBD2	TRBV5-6	CASSFRTSGNQETQYF	TGTGCCAGCAGCTTTCGGACTAGCGGAAATCAAGAGACCCAGTACTTC
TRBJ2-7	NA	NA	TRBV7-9	CASSPLMAAEQYF	TGTGCCAGCAGCCCACTAATGGCGGCCGAGCAGTACTTC
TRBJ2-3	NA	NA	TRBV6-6	CASSYPQGSTDTQYF	TGTGCCAGCAGTTACCCGCAGGGGAGCACAGATACGCAGTATTTT
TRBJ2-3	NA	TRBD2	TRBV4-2	CASSRGTSADTQYF	TGTGCCAGCAGCCGGGGGACTAGCGCAGATACGCAGTATTTT
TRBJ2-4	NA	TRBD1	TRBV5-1	CASSWDSKNIQYF	TGCGCCAGCAGCTGGGACAGCAAAAACATTCAGTACTTC
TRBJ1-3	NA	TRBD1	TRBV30	CAWRADRVSGNTIYF	TGTGCCTGGAGGGCTGACAGGGTATCTGGAAACACCATATATTTT
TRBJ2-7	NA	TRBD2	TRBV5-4	CASSWTSGSFYEQYF	TGTGCCAGCAGCTGGACTAGCGGGAGTTTTTACGAGCAGTACTTC
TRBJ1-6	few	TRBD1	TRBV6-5	CASSLLSDRVNSPLHF	TGTGCCAGCAGTTTACTATCGGACAGGGTCAATTCACCCCTCCACTTT
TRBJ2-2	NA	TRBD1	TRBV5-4	CASSLGQGGGELFF	TGTGCCAGCAGCCTGGGACAGGGCGGCGGGGAGCTGTTTTTT
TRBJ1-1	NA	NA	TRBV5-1	CASSLGGPGREAFF	TGCGCCAGCAGCTTGGGGGGCCCGGGCCGTGAAGCTTTCTTT
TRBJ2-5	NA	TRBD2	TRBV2	CASRSPASSGGPPETQYF	TGTGCCAGCAGATCCCCAGCCTCTAGCGGGGGCCCCCCCGAGACCCAGTACTTC
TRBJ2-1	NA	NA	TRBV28	CASSPGLRTRNEQFF	TGTGCCAGCAGCCCTGGTCTCCGGACAAGGAATGAGCAGTTCTTC
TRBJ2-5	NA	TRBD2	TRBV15	CATRGTRGGETQYF	TGTGCCACCAGGGGGACTAGAGGGGGAGAGACCCAGTACTTC
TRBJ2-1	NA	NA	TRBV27	CASRGGMRNEQFF	TGTGCCAGCCGGGGAGGAATGAGGAATGAGCAGTTCTTC
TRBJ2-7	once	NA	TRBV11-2	CASSPRRGRPSYEQYF	TGTGCCAGCAGCCCGAGGAGGGGGCGGCCCTCCTACGAGCAGTACTTC
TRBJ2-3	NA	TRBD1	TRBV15	CATSRDRGLNTDTQYF	TGTGCCACCAGCAGAGACAGGGGGCTGAACACAGATACGCAGTATTTT
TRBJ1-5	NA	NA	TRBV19	CASSPVLNQPQHF	TGTGCCAGTAGCCCGGTCCTAAATCAGCCCCAGCATTTT
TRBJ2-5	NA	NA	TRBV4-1	CASSQSGQGRETQYF	TGCGCCAGCAGCCAAAGCGGGCAGGGTCGAGAGACCCAGTACTTC
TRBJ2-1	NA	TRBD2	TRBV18	CASSPLPLLGREVGEQFF	TGTGCCAGCTCACCATTGCCCCTCCTAGGGAGGGAGGTGGGTGAGCAGTTCTTC
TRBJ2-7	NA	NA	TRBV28	CASSLQTYEQYF	TGTGCCAGCAGTTTACAGACCTACGAGCAGTACTTC
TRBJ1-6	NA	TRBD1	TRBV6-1	CASSEGGQGASPLHF	TGTGCCAGCAGTGAAGGCGGTCAGGGGGCTTCACCCCTCCACTTT
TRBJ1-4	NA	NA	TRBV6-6	CASSSPGSRNEKLFF	TGTGCCAGCAGCTCCCCGGGGAGCCGGAATGAAAAACTGTTTTTT
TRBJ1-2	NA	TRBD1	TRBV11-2	CASSPRQGNYGYTF	TGTGCCAGCAGCCCGCGACAGGGAAACTATGGCTACACCTTC
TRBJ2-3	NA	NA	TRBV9	CASSVVGVARDTQYF	TGTGCCAGCAGCGTAGTCGGAGTAGCGCGAGATACGCAGTATTTT
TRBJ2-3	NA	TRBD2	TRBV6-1	CASSPIAGGVDTQYF	TGTGCCAGCAGTCCTATAGCGGGGGGTGTGGATACGCAGTATTTT
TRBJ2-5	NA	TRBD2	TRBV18	CASSSGLAGSRETQYF	TGTGCCAGCTCATCGGGACTAGCGGGGAGCCGGGAGACCCAGTACTTC
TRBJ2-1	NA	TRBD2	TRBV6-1	CASSEGGINNEQFF	TGTGCCAGCAGTGAGGGAGGGATTAACAATGAGCAGTTCTTC
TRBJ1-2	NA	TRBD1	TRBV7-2	CASSPRDRGHHGYTF	TGTGCCAGCAGCCCGAGGGACAGGGGGCACCATGGCTACACCTTC
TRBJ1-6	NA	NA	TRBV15	CATSPGKGSPLHF	TGTGCCACCAGCCCAGGGAAAGGTTCACCCCTCCACTTT
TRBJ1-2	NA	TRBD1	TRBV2	CASRTGTVAYGYTF	TGTGCCAGCAGGACCGGGACAGTGGCCTATGGCTACACCTTC
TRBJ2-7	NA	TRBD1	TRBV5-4	CASSLGQGNYEQYF	TGTGCCAGCAGCTTGGGACAGGGAAACTACGAGCAGTACTTC
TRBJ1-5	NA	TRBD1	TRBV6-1	CASNRLRDRDQPQHF	TGTGCCAGCAACCGGCTCCGGGACAGGGACCAGCCCCAGCATTTT
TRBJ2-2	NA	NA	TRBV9	CASSVTPARGTGELFF	TGTGCCAGCAGCGTAACCCCCGCACGGGGCACCGGGGAGCTGTTTTTT
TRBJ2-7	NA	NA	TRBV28	CASTSSTEQYF	TGTGCCAGCACGTCTAGCACCGAGCAGTACTTC
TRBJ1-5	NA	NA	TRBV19	CASSIGVNQPQHF	TGTGCCAGTAGTATAGGCGTTAATCAGCCCCAGCATTTT
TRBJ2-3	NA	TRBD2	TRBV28	CASSLWVRGSGGLPYF	TGTGCCAGCAGTTTATGGGTCCGCGGTAGCGGGGGGCTTCCGTATTTT
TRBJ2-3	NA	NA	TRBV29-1	CSAGKSMDTQYF	TGCAGCGCCGGTAAATCAATGGATACGCAGTATTTT
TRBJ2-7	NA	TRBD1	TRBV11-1	CASGETGEGEQYF	TGTGCCAGCGGGGAAACAGGGGAAGGAGAGCAGTACTTC
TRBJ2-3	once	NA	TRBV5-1	CASSLVFSTDTQYF	TGCGCCAGCAGCTTGGTATTCTCCACAGATACGCAGTATTTT
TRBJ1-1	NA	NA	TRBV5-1	CASSTGQGQGYTEAFF	TGCGCCAGCAGCACGGGTCAGGGCCAGGGGTACACTGAAGCTTTCTTT
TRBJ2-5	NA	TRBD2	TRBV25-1	CASSELRGAETQYF	TGTGCCAGCAGTGAGCTGCGGGGGGCGGAGACCCAGTACTTC